This TCR beta chain is drawn from a study of control samples from healthy donors and cancer patients. Sequenced by immunoSEQ multiplex PCR; TCRdb stores in-frame clones only, minus some. The sample holds roughly 180,000 clones; 93% are singletons and the top ten take over 4%. Germline-derived CDR1 and CDR2 are SGHRS and YFSETQ. CDR3 length: 14 residues. J was trimmed by 5 bases and V by 4 bases; bases with no gene match: 6. J is TRBJ2-1 and V is TRBV5-1; 7 bases map to TRBD1. The receptor's source is a woman aged 60-70 years in good health. The sequencing sample was made of blood. The CDR3 nucleotides are TGCGCCAGCAGCGTAGGGACAGCGCACAATGAGCAGTTCTTC. Amino acid sequence: CASSVGTAHNEQFF.